A single TCR beta chain is shown here with its context. PCR involved 60 Vbeta and 13 Jbeta primers. The assay was immunoSEQ multiplex PCR, and TCRdb's table has in-frame clones only and misses some. The sample yields hundreds of thousands of clones, 85% to 90% seen once. The sample comes from a study of cytomegalovirus exposure and HLA in healthy donors. CDR1 SGDLS and CDR2 YYNGEE come from the germline V gene. The length of the CDR3 is 16 residues. Unmatched junction bases numbered 4, after V lost 2 bases and J lost 2 bases. This sequence originates from a young woman in good health and CMV-seronegative. This chain links TRBV9 with TRBJ2-2; TRBD1 aligns across 9 bases. Material: PBMCs. CDR3 amino acids: CASSVGQGPNTGELFF. CDR3 nucleotides: TGTGCCAGCAGCGTGGGACAGGGCCCAAACACCGGGGAGCTGTTTTTT. The full variable domain, its missing parts supplied by reference TRBV9 and TRBJ2-2, is DSGVTQTPKHLITATGQRVTLRCSPRSGDLSVYWYQQSLDQGLQFLIQYYNGEERAKGNILERFSAQQFPDLHSELNLSSLELGDSALYFCASSVGQGPNTGELFFGEGSRLTVL.